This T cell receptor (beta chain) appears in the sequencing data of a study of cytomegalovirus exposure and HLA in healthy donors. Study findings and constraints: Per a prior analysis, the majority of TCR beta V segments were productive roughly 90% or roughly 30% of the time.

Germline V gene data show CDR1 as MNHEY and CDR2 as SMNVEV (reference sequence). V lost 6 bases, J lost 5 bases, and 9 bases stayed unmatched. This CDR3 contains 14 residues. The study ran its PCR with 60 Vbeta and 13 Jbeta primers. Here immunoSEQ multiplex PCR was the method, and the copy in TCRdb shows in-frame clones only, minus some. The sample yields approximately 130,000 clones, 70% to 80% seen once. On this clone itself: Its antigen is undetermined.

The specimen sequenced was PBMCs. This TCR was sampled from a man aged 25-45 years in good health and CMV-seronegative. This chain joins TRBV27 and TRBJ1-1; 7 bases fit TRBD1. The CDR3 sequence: CASRYRGRGTEAFF. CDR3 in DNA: TGTGCCAGCAGATATAGGGGGCGTGGGACTGAAGCTTTCTTT.